One T cell receptor beta chain is described in this entry. Its antigen is as yet unknown. Trimming removed 4 bases at V and 0 bases at J, with 16 bases between. This CDR3 is 17 amino acids long. Germline loops: CDR1 SGHRS, CDR2 YFSETQ. This sample stems from a study of cytomegalovirus exposure and HLA in healthy donors. The donors were part of the validation cohort, which consisted of under 150 subjects and was separate from the first cohort of several hundred subjects. TCRdb keeps only in-frame clones here, not all; method: immunoSEQ multiplex PCR. Among tens of thousands of clones listed, approximately 95% were seen once. Study-level points and caveats: According to a subsequent analysis, TCR clusters from the first cohort were inclined to appear together in the 110 or so validation repertoires.

This chain joins TRBV5-1 and TRBJ1-4; tentatively, D is TRBD1 (5 bases). This sequence was found in a woman aged 18-29 years in good health and CMV-seronegative. Material: PBMCs. The CDR3 DNA follows: TGCGCCAGCAGCCCGCCGGCGGGGGGAGCAACTAATGAAAAACTGTTTTTT. It specifies CASSPPAGGATNEKLFF.